Reported below is one T cell receptor beta chain. The data stem from a study of T cell changes during pregnancy in multiple sclerosis. CDR1 is SGDLS, CDR2 YYNGEE, per germline. J was trimmed by 6 bases and V by 6 bases; bases with no gene match: 13. This CDR3 region has 15 residues. The table came from immunoSEQ multiplex PCR; TCRdb's copy has only in-frame clones and leaves some out. Here the sample spans 40,000 or so clones, about nine tenths being singletons. This TCR derives from a female donor in good health, enrolled as a control in a pregnancy study. The input for sequencing was CD4+ T cells from peripheral blood mononuclear cells, taken after pregnancy. The chain employs TRBV9 and TRBJ1-2; 8 positions match TRBD1. This chain's CDR3 is CASTVATGQGDGYTF. The DNA of the CDR3 is TGTGCCAGCACCGTGGCAACCGGACAGGGCGATGGCTACACCTTC.